Sequencing of this T cell receptor beta chain was carried out in a study of blood T cell repertoires in COVID-19 (dated by TCRdb to 2018 to 2020). About the full investigation: Recovered participants in ImmuneRACE Cohort 3 were defined by two consecutive negative NP/OP PCR tests, clearance by a healthcare professional, or resolution of symptoms. Samples covering the acute and convalescent phases of COVID-19 were provided by collaborators in the United States, Italy and Spain. The prospective study material was composed of cDNA or gDNA derived from T cells, B-cell-depleted T cells, or PBMCs. Subjects who had been exposed to COVID-19, were actively infected with it, or had recovered from it provided the deeply sampled blood TCRbeta repertoires that made up the dataset. The repertoires were released in a freely available public database meant as a resource for research on the immune response to SARS-CoV-2. The samples were drawn from two sources: the first 160 participants of the ongoing ImmuneRACE study, and over 950 subjects contributed by 6 global collaborators. Sample metadata almost always included a de-identified subject ID, COVID-19 status, age in years and sex. Where HLA class I and class II types were available, the types were taken from metadata supplied by the sample provider, not from assay-based typing. Study-level results and caveats: How much clinical and demographic metadata was included differed by source and by participant, and the metadata was provided uncurated.

Enrolling through a virtual design, the prospective study's participants ranged in age from roughly 18 to 89 years and lived across 24 United States geographic areas. In the prospective study, cohorts were assigned on the basis of participant-reported clinical history obtained from a screening survey and a study questionnaire. Mobile phlebotomists in the prospective study collected whole blood, serum and a nasopharyngeal or oropharyngeal swab from every participant. Over a roughly two-month period, participants in the prospective study had the option of providing additional blood draws and questionnaires. Before DNA extraction, blood samples from the prospective study were shipped at room temperature or frozen. TCRbeta CDR3 regions were amplified from genomic DNA by means of the immunoSEQ Assay, a bias-controlled multiplex PCR. For the original study's pipeline: Within the assay, amplification of reference gene primers was used to estimate how many nucleated cells each sample contained. To quantify the absolute abundance of each unique TCRbeta CDR3 rearrangement, sequence reads were collapsed and filtered. For each sample, productive Simpson clonality was calculated as the square root of Simpson's diversity index over productive rearrangements. Not all clones reach the TCRdb copy of this immuneACCESS table, which keeps in-frame sequences only. Checked studies attribute under half of the gap to unresolved V genes and leave the rest unexplained. V and J calls and clone size are those listed in that table; D and trimming were worked out from the DNA. The sample yields under 150,000 clones; around 82% were counted once. 3% to 4.5% of the sample is taken by the ten largest.

Of note for this clone: No cognate antigen has been identified for it. Per-base quality was not reported, and no clone a single base away is much larger than it.

At the junction V is shortened by 4 bases and J by 0 bases; bases outside the gene matches: 8. CDR1 and CDR2 are read off the germline V gene as SGHVS and FQNEAQ. Measured from the cysteine to the phenylalanine, the CDR3 is 18 residues long. Only the CDR3 portion is preserved as DNA: 54 bases, with reading frame beginning at the first base. This TCR was recovered from a man over 45 in a cohort exposed to, infected with or recovered from COVID-19 (not recorded which). The rearranged segments are TRBV7-8 and TRBJ2-2; 10 junctional bases match TRBD2. Source material: PBMCs or T cells enriched from blood (not recorded which). The CDR3 in this case is CASSSRGSGRPNTGELFF. The sequenced DNA is TGTGCCAGCAGCTCCCGGGGTAGCGGGAGGCCGAACACCGGGGAGCTGTTTTTT.